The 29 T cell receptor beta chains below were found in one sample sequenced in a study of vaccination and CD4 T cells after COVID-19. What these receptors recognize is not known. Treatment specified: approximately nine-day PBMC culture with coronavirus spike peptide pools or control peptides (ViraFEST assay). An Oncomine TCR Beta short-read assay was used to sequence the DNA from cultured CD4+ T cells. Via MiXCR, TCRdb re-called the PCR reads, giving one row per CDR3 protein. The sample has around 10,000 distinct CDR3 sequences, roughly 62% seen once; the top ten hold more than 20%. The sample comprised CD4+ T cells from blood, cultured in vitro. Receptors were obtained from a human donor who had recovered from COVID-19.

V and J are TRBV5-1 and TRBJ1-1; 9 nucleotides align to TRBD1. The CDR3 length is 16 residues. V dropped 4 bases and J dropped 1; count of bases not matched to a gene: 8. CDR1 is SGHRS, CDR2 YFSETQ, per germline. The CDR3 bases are TGCGCCAGCAGCCAACAGGGGGCCCCAAAGAACACTGAAGCTTTCTTT. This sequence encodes CASSQQGAPKNTEAFF.

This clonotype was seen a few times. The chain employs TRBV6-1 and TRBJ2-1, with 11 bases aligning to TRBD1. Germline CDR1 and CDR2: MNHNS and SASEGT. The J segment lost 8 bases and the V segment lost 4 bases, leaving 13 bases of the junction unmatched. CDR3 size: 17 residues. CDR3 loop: CASSGTGGWGDSHEQFF. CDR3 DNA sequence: TGTGCCAGCAGTGGGACAGGGGGCTGGGGAGATAGCCATGAGCAGTTCTTC.

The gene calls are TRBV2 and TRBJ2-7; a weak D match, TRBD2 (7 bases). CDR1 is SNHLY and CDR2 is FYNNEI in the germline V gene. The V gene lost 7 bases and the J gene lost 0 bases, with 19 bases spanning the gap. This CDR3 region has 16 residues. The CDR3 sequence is CASINTRGGSSYEQYF. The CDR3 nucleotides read TGTGCCAGCATTAACACGAGGGGGGGAAGCTCCTACGAGCAGTACTTC. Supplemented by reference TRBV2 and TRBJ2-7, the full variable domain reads EPEVTQTPSHQVTQMGQEVILRCVPISNHLYFYWYRQILGQKVEFLVSFYNNEISEKSEIFDDQFSVERPDGSNFTLKIRSTKLEDSAMYFCASINTRGGSSYEQYFGPGTRLTVT.

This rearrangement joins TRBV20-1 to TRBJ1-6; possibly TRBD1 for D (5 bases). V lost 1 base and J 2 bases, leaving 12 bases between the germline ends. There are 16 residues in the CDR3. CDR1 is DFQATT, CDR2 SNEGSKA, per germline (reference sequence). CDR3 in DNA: TGCAGTGCTAGAGTGTACCGGGACCCCTATAATTCACCCCTCCACTTT. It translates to CSARVYRDPYNSPLHF.

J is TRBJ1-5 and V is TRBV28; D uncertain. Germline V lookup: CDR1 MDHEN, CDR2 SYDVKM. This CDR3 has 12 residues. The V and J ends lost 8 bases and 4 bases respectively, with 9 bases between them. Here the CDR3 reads CASGEVNQPQHF. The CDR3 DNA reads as TGTGCCAGCGGGGAGGTTAATCAGCCCCAGCATTTT.

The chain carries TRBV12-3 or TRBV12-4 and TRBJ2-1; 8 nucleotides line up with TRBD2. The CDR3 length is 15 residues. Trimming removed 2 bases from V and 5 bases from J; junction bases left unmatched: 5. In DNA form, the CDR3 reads TGTGCCAGCAGTTTACCCGCGGGAGGCGACAATGAGCAGTTCTTC. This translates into CASSLPAGGDNEQFF.

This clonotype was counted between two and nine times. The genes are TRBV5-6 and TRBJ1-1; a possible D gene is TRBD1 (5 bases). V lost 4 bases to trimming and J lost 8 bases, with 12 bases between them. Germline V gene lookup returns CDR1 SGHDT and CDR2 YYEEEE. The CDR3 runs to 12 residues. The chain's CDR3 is CASSRSGTEAFF. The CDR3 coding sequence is TGTGCCAGCAGCCGGTCGGGGACCGAAGCTTTCTTT.

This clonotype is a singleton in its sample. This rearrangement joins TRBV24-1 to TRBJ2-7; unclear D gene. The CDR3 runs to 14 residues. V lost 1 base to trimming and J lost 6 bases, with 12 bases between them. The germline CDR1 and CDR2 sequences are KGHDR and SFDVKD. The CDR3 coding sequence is TGTGCCACCAGTGATTTAGCCGGGCGAGGCGAGCAGTACTTC. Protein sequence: CATSDLAGRGEQYF.

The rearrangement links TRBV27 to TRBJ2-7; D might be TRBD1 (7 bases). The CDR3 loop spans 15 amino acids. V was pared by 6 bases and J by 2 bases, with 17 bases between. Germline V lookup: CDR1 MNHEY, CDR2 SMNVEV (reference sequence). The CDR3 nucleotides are TGTGCCAGCAGGCGGGACAGTTTTCCAACCTACGAGCAGTACTTC. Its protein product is CASRRDSFPTYEQYF.

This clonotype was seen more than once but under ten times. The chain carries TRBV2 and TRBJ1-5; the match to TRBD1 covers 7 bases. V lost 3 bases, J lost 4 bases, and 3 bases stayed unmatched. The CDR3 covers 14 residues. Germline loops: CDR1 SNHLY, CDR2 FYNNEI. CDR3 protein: CASSDTTGNQPQHF. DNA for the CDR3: TGTGCCAGCAGTGACACGACAGGGAATCAGCCCCAGCATTTT. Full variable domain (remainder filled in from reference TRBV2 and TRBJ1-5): EPEVTQTPSHQVTQMGQEVILRCVPISNHLYFYWYRQILGQKVEFLVSFYNNEISEKSEIFDDQFSVERPDGSNFTLKIRSTKLEDSAMYFCASSDTTGNQPQHFGDGTRLSIL.

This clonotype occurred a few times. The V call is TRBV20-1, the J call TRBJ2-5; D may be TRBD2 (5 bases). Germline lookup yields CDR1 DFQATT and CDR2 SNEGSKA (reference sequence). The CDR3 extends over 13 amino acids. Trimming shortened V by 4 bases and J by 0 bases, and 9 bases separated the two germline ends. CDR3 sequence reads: CSAKEDYQETQYF. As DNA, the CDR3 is TGCAGTGCTAAGGAGGACTACCAAGAGACCCAGTACTTC.

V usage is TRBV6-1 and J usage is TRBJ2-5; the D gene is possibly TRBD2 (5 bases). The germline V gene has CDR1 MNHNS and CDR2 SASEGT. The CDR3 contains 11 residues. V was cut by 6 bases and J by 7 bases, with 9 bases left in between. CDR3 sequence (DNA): TGTGCCAGCAGGGGGAGCGGGACCCAGTACTTC. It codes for CASRGSGTQYF.

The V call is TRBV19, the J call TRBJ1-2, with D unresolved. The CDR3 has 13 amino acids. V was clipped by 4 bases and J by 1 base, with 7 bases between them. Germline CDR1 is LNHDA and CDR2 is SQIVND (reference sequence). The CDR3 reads CASSSGYNYGYTF. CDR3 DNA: TGTGCCAGTAGTAGCGGCTATAACTATGGCTACACCTTC.

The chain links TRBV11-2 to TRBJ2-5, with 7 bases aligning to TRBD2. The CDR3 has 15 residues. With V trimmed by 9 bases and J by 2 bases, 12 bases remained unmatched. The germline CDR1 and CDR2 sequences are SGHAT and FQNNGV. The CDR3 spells CASRLGGVLQETQYF. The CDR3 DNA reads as TGTGCCAGTCGACTGGGGGGGGTATTACAAGAGACCCAGTACTTC.

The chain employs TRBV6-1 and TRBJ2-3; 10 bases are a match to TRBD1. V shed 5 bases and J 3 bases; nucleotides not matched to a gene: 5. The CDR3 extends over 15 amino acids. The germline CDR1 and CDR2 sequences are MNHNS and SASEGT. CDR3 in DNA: TGTGCCAGCAGTCCGACAGGGGGCCGAACAGATACGCAGTATTTT. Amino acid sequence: CASSPTGGRTDTQYF.

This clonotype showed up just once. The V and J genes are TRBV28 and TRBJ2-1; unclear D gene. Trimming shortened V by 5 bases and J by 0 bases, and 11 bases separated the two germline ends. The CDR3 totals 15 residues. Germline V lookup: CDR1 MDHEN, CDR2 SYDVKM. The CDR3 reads CASSLYGSSYNEQFF. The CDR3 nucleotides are TGTGCCAGCAGTCTATACGGAAGCTCCTACAATGAGCAGTTCTTC.

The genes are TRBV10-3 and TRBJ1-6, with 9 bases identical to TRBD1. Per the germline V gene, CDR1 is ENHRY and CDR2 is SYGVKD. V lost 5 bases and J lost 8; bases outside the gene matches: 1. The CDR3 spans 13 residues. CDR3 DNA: TGTGCCATCAGTCGGGACAGGGATTCACCCCTCCACTTT. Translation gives CAISRDRDSPLHF.

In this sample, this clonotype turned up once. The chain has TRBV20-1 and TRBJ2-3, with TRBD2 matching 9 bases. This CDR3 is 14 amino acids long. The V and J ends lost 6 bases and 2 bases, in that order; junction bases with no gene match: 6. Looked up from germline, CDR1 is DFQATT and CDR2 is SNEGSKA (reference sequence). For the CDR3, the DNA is TGCAGTGCCAAGCCGGGACTAGCCACAGATACGCAGTATTTT. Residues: CSAKPGLATDTQYF.

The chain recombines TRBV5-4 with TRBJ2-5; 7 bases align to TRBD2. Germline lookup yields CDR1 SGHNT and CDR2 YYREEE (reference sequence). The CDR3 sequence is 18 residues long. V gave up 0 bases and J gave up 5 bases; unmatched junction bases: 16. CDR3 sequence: CASSLAASGAGAGETQYF. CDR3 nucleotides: TGTGCCAGCAGCTTGGCCGCCTCGGGCGCGGGAGCGGGGGAGACCCAGTACTTC.

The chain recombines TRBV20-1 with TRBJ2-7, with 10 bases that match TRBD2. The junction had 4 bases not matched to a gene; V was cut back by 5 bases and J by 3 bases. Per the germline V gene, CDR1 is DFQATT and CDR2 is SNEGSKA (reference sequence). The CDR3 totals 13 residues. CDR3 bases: TGCAGTGCTTCCGGGACTAGCGACTACGAGCAGTACTTC. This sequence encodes CSASGTSDYEQYF.

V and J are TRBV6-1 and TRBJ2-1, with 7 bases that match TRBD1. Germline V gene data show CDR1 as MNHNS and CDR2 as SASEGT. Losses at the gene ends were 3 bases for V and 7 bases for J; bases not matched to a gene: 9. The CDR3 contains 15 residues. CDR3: CASSDLGDSLNEQFF. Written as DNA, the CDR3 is TGTGCCAGCAGTGACCTGGGGGACAGTCTTAATGAGCAGTTCTTC.

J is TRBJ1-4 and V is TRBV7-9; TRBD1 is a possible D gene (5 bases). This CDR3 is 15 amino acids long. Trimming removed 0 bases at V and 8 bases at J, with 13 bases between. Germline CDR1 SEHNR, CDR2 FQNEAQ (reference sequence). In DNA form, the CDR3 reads TGTGCCAGCAGCTTAGCAGGGGCCGGGGGAGAAAAACTGTTTTTT. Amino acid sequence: CASSLAGAGGEKLFF.

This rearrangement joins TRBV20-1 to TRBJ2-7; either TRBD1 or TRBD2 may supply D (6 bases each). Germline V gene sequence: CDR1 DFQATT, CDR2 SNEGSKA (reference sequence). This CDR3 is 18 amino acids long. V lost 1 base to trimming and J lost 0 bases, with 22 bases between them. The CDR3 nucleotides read TGCAGTGCTAGAGGAAGGGGGGAAAACAATCGATACTCCTACGAGCAGTACTTC. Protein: CSARGRGENNRYSYEQYF.

In DNA form, the CDR3 reads TGTGCCAGCAGTTTCGCCGGGGACAGAGCTAACTATGGCTACACCTTC. It encodes CASSFAGDRANYGYTF. The chain has TRBV6-5 and TRBJ1-2, with 7 bases identical to TRBD1. CDR1 is MNHEY, CDR2 SVGAGI, per germline. J was trimmed by 0 bases and V by 4 bases; bases with no gene match: 8. The CDR3 is 16 amino acids.

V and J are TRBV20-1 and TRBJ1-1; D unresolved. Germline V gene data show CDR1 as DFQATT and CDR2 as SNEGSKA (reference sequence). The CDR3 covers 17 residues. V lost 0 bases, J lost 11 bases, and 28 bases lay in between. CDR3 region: CSARDLTMGKRSAGAFF. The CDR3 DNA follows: TGCAGTGCTAGAGATCTTACTATGGGAAAAAGGAGTGCGGGGGCTTTCTTT.

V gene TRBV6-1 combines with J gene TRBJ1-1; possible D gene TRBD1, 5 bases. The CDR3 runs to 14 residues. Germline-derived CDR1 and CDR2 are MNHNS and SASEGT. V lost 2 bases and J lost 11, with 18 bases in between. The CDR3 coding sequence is TGTGCCAGCAGTGAACATGGTGGGGGGATGTGGGCTTTCTTT. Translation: CASSEHGGGMWAFF.

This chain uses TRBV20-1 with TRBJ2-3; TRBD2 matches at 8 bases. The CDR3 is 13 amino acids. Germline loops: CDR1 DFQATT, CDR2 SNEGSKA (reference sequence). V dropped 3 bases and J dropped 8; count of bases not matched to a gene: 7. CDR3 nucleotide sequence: TGCAGTGCTAGTCGGAGCGGGAGCGCTACGCAGTATTTT. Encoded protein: CSASRSGSATQYF.

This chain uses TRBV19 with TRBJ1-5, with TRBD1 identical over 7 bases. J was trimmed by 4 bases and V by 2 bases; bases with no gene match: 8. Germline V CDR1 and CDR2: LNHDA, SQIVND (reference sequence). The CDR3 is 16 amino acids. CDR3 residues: CASSISRQGMNQPQHF. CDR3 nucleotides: TGTGCCAGTAGTATATCCCGACAGGGAATGAATCAGCCCCAGCATTTT. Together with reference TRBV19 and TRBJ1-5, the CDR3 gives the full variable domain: DGGITQSPKYLFRKEGQNVTLSCEQNLNHDAMYWYRQDPGQGLRLIYYSQIVNDFQKGDIAEGYSVSREKKESFPLTVTSAQKNPTAFYLCASSISRQGMNQPQHFGDGTRLSIL.

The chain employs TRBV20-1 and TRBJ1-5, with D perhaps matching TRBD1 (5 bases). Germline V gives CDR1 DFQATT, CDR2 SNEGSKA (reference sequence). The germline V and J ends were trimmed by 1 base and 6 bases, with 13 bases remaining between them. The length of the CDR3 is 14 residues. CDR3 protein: CSARARVYGQPQHF. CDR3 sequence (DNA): TGCAGTGCTAGAGCCAGGGTTTATGGTCAGCCCCAGCATTTT.